This paragraph covers one T cell receptor beta chain sequence. With 0 bases removed from V and 1 base from J, the gap between germline ends came to 12 bases. The germline V gene has CDR1 SEHNR and CDR2 FQNEAQ (reference sequence). This CDR3 contains 17 residues. The data were obtained in a study of cytomegalovirus exposure and HLA in healthy donors. PCR primers comprised 60 Vbeta and 13 Jbeta primers. Profiled with immunoSEQ multiplex PCR; TCRdb holds only in-frame clones, not every one. Among about 200,000 clones listed, more than 65% were seen once. What was sequenced was PBMCs. The gene calls are TRBV7-9 and TRBJ2-2, with D perhaps matching TRBD2 (7 bases). The sequence derives from a man aged 35 to 55 in good health and CMV-seropositive. DNA of the CDR3: TGTGCCAGCAGCTTAGCGCTCGGGGGGCTGAACACCGGGGAGCTGTTTTTT. Protein sequence: CASSLALGGLNTGELFF.